This T cell receptor (beta chain) was sequenced for a study of cytomegalovirus exposure and HLA in healthy donors. The study's findings and limits: When analyzed later, a missense DCLRE1C variant was found to be linked to TCR beta V- and J-gene trimming. According to the study, roughly 160 TCR beta chains were cytomegalovirus-associated. In presence/absence analyses, roughly uniform sequencing depth across donors was assumed.

It was with 60 Vbeta and 13 Jbeta primers that the PCR ran. Sequencing was performed with immunoSEQ multiplex PCR; in TCRdb, only in-frame clones are kept and a portion is missing. The sample includes some 170,000 clones, 77% seen only once; the top ten take around 3.4%. In the case of this clone: The antigen remains undetermined.

CDR1 is MNHEY, CDR2 SMNVEV, per germline (reference sequence). The CDR3 spans 14 residues. Trimming removed 5 bases from V and 2 bases from J, with 11 bases in between. This TCR was recovered from an older woman in good health and CMV-seropositive. Sequenced input: PBMCs. V usage is TRBV27 and J usage is TRBJ2-3; D unclear. The CDR3 region is CASSPLGDTDTQYF. In nucleotides, the CDR3 is TGTGCCAGCAGTCCCCTGGGCGACACAGATACGCAGTATTTT.